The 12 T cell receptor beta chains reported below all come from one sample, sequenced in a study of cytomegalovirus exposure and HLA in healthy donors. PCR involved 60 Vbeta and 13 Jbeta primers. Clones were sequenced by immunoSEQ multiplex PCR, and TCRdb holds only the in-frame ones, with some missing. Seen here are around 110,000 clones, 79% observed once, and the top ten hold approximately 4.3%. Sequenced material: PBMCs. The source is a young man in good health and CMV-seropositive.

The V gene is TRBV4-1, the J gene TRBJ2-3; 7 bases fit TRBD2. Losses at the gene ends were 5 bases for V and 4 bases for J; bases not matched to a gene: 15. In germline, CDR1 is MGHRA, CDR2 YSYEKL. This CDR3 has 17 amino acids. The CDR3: CASSFRGDPSLADTQYF. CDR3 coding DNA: TGCGCCAGCAGCTTCCGGGGGGACCCGAGTCTGGCAGATACGCAGTATTTT.

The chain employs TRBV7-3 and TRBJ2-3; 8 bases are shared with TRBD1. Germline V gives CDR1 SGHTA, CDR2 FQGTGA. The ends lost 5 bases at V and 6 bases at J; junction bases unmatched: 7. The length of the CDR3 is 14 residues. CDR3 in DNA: TGTGCCAGCAGCCGTAGGACAGGGCTTGATACGCAGTATTTT. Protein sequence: CASSRRTGLDTQYF.

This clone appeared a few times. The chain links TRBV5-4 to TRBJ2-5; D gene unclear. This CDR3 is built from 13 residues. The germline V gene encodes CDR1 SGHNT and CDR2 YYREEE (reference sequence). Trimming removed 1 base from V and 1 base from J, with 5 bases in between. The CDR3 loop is CASSLNSQETQYF. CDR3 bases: TGTGCCAGCAGCTTGAACAGCCAAGAGACCCAGTACTTC.

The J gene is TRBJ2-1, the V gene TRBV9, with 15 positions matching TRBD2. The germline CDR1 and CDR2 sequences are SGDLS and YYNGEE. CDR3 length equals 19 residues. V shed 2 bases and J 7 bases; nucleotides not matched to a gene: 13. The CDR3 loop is CASSVSGTSGRPGGNEQFF. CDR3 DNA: TGTGCCAGCAGCGTTTCCGGGACTAGCGGGAGGCCGGGTGGGAATGAGCAGTTCTTC.

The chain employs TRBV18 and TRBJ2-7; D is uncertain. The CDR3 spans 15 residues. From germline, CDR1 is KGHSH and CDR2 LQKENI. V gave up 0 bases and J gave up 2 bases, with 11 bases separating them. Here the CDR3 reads CASSPPSGSPYEQYF. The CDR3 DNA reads TGTGCCAGCTCACCACCCTCAGGATCCCCCTACGAGCAGTACTTC. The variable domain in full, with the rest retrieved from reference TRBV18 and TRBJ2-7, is NAGVMQNPRHLVRRRGQEARLRCSPMKGHSHVYWYRQLPEEGLKFMVYLQKENIIDESGMPKERFSAEFPKEGPSILRIQQVVRGDSAAYFCASSPPSGSPYEQYFGPGTRLTVT.

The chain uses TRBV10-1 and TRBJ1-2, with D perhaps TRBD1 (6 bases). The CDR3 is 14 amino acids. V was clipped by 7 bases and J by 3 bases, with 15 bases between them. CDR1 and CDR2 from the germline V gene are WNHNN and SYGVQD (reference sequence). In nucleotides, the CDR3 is TGCGCCAGCACCGGAGACAGGTCTTACTATGGCTACACCTTC. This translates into CASTGDRSYYGYTF.

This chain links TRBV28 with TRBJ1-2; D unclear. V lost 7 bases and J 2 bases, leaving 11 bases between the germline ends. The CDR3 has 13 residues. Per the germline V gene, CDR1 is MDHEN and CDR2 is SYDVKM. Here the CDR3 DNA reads TGTGCCAGCACCGTAGAGCAAAACTATGGCTACACCTTC. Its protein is CASTVEQNYGYTF.

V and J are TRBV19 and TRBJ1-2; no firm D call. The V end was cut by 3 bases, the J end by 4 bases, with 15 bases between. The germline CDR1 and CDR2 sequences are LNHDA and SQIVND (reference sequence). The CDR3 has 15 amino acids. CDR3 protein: CASSISRVTGYGYTF. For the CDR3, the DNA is TGTGCCAGTAGTATTTCCCGGGTGACGGGCTATGGCTACACCTTC.

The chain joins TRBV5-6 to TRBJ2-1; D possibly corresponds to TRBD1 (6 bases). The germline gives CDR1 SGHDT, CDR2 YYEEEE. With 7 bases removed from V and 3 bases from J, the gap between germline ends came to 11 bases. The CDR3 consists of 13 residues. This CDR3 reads CASLTTGYNEQFF. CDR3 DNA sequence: TGTGCCAGCTTGACGACAGGCTACAATGAGCAGTTCTTC.

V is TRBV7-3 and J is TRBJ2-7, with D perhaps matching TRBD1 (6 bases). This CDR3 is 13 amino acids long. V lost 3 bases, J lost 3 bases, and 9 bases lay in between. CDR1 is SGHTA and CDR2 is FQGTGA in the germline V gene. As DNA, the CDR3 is TGTGCCAGCAGCTTTAAGGGGGACTACGAGCAGTACTTC. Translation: CASSFKGDYEQYF. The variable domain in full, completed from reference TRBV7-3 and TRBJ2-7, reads GAGVSQTPSNKVTEKGKYVELRCDPISGHTALYWYRQSLGQGPEFLIYFQGTGAADDSGLPNDRFFAVRPEGSVSTLKIQRTERGDSAVYLCASSFKGDYEQYFGPGTRLTVT.

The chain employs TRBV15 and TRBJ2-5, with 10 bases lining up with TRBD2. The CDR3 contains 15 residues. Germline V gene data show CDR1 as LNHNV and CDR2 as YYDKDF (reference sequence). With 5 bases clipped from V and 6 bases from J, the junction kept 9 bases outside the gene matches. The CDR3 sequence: CATSGRLAGGKTQYF. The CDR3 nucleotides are TGTGCCACCAGCGGTCGACTAGCGGGCGGGAAGACCCAGTACTTC.

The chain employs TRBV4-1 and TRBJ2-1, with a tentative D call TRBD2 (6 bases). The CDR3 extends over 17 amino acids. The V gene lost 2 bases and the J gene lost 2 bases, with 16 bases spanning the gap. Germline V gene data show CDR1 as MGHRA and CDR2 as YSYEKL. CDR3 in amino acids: CASSQQVLSGAYNEQFF. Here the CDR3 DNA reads TGCGCCAGCAGCCAACAAGTCCTTTCGGGAGCCTACAATGAGCAGTTCTTC.